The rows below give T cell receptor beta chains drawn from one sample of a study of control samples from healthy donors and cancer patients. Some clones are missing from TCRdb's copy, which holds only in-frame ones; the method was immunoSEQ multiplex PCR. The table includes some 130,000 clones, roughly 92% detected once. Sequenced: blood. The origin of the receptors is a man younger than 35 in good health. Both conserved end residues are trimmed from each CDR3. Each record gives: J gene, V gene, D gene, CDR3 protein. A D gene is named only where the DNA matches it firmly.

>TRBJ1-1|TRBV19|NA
ASSIFIPGNTEAF
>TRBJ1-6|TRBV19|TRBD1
ASSTGQGASPSPLH
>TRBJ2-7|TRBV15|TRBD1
ATLSFDPGTGFEQY
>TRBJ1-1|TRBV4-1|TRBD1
ASSLNRGLGAF
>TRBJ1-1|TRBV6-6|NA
ASSLPTGVTEAF
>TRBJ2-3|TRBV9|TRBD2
ASSDPKRGGTDTQY
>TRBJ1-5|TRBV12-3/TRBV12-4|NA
ASSFLGGQPQH
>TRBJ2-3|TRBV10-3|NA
AISGGTPSTDTQY
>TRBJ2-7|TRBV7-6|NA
ASSLGGLSYEQY
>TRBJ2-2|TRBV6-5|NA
ASSYSLAGGLF
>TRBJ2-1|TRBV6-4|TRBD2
ASSEASGGYNEQF
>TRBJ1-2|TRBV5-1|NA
ASSLGQGTNYGYT
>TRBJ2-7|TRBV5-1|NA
ASRVGGAHYEQY
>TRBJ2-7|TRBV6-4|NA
ASSGRAQY
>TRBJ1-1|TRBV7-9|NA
ASSAGNTEAF
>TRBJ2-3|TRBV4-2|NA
ASSQALREGSSTDTQY
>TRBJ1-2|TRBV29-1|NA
SGRLGADGYT
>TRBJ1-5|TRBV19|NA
ASSINREYSNQPQH
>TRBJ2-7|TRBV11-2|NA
ASSLRGGESYEQY
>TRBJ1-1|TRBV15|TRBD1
ATSPQTGVNTEAF
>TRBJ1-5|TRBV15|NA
ATSRDRFGQDVNQPQH
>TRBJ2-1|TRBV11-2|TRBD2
ASSLSVVGGGLYEQF
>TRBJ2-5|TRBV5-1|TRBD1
ASSGGQGTETQY
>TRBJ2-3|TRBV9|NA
ASSRSSGLSTDTQY
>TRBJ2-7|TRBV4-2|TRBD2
ASTSAGGSSEQY
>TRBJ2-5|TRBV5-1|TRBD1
ASSLEGGQTQY
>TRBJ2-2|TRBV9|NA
ASSVDWAGELF
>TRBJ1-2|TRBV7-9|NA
ASSLNKDGYT
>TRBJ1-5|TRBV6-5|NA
ASSLGGAAQPQH
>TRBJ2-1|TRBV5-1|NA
ASSLVGPNEQF
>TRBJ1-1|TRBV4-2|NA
ASSQDLEGVGTEAF
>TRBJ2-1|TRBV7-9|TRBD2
ASSPSGAYNEQF
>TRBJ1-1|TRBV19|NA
ASSIPGRLEAF
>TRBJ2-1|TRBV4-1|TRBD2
ASSPWEGSSYNEQF
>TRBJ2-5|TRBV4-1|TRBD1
ASSQGQGDQETQY
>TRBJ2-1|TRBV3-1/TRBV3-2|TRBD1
ASSPGSGTGDDNEQF
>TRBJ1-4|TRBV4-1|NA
ASSRVAATNEKLF
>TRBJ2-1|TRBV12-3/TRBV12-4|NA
ASSRRLEQF
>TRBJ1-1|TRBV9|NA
ASSGGMNTEAF
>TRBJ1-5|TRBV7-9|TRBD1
ASSLGPGQGAGSNQPQH
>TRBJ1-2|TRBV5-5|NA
ASSQETGTLNYGYT
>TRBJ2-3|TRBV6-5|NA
ASSYRPSTDTQY
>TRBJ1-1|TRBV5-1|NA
ASSLAGTELVAF
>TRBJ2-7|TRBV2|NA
ASNWGRSYEQY